The next 6 T cell receptor beta chains were all read from a single sample in a study of cytomegalovirus exposure and HLA in healthy donors. This PCR relied on a set of 60 Vbeta primers and 13 Jbeta primers. Sequencing was performed with immunoSEQ multiplex PCR; in TCRdb, only in-frame clones are kept and a portion is missing. The table has some 150,000 clones, roughly three quarters seen once. Sequencing was carried out using PBMCs. These receptors all come from a woman aged 35 to 49 in good health and CMV-seronegative.

The chain couples TRBV27 to TRBJ1-1, with D possibly being TRBD1 (5 bases). Germline V gives CDR1 MNHEY, CDR2 SMNVEV (reference sequence). The CDR3 is 17 amino acids. The ends were cut back, 6 bases at V and 5 bases at J, with 25 bases in the middle. The CDR3 loop reads CASRLEGRALWGTEAFF. The CDR3, as DNA: TGTGCCAGCAGGTTGGAGGGCAGGGCGCTCTGGGGGACTGAAGCTTTCTTT.

The rearrangement uses TRBV29-1 and TRBJ1-1, with 8 bases that match TRBD1. CDR1 is SQVTM and CDR2 is ANQGSEA in the germline V gene. J gave up 2 bases and V 7 bases, and 6 bases lay outside the gene matches. The CDR3 is 13 amino acids. The CDR3 DNA sequence: TGCAGCGCAAGACAGGGGTATAACACTGAAGCTTTCTTT. This gives the protein CSARQGYNTEAFF. Variable domain in full (rest from reference TRBV29-1 and TRBJ1-1): SAVISQKPSRDICQRGTSLTIQCQVDSQVTMMFWYRQQPGQSLTLIATANQGSEATYESGFVIDKFPISRPNLTFSTLTVSNMSPEDSSIYLCSARQGYNTEAFFGQGTRLTVV.

There are a few counts of this clone. This chain joins TRBV27 and TRBJ2-7; D is perhaps TRBD2 (6 bases). Trimming took off 0 bases at V and 4 bases at J, with 16 bases between the two ends. The germline V gene has CDR1 MNHEY and CDR2 SMNVEV (reference sequence). This CDR3 is built from 16 residues. The CDR3 is CASSLSGRVGRYEQYF. CDR3 DNA: TGTGCCAGCAGTTTATCAGGCAGGGTGGGGAGGTACGAGCAGTACTTC.

The chain carries TRBV7-6 and TRBJ2-1; 9 nucleotides align to TRBD2. This CDR3 comprises 18 residues. With 1 base clipped from V and 6 bases from J, the junction kept 13 bases outside the gene matches. Germline CDR1 and CDR2: SGHVS and FNYEAQ. CDR3 in DNA: TGTGCCAGCAGCTTAGATAATTACAGCGGGGGGCGGAGCAATGAGCAGTTCTTC. Amino acid sequence: CASSLDNYSGGRSNEQFF.

This sequence joins TRBV10-3 and TRBJ1-1; D gene ambiguous. CDR1 and CDR2 from the germline V gene are ENHRY and SYGVKD. The length of the CDR3 is 11 residues. V dropped 6 bases and J dropped 4 bases, with 6 bases sitting between them. CDR3 DNA sequence: TGTGCCATCAGCGACATCACTGAAGCTTTCTTT. This translates into CAISDITEAFF.

The gene calls are TRBV5-5 and TRBJ2-1; D unclear. From germline, CDR1 is SGHKS and CDR2 YYEKEE (reference sequence). V was trimmed by 1 base and J by 0 bases, leaving 8 bases between them. The CDR3 contains 15 residues. The CDR3: CASSLQPSSYNEQFF. Here the CDR3 DNA reads TGTGCCAGCAGCTTGCAACCGAGCTCCTACAATGAGCAGTTCTTC.